One and the same sample provided the 26 T cell receptor beta chains below, sequenced in a study of T-cell reconstitution after alpha-beta-depleted transplantation in children. Unique molecular identifiers featured in how the TCRbeta library was prepared. A single record per CDR3 protein comes from TCRdb applying MiXCR to the PCR reads. The sample carries about 32,000 distinct CDR3 sequences, more than 6% recorded once. General study results and limits: It was reported that alpha-beta T cells came from several hundred expanded graft clones (about two months after transplant).

Their specific antigens are unknown. The input for sequencing was peripheral blood, taken 60 days after TCRalphabeta/CD19-depleted stem cell transplant. The receptors here all came from a child younger than two who had a stem cell transplant for acute myeloid leukemia, so the T cells may come from the graft donor.

This clonotype was counted ten times or more. This chain joins TRBV9 and TRBJ2-5, with D perhaps TRBD1 (6 bases). Germline V lookup: CDR1 SGDLS, CDR2 YYNGEE. CDR3 length equals 14 residues. Trimming removed 3 bases at V and 5 bases at J, with 14 bases between. CDR3: CASSALQGRETQYF. The CDR3 coding sequence is TGTGCCAGCAGCGCGCTCCAGGGGCGGGAGACCCAGTACTTC.

This clonotype has at least ten counts. V and J are TRBV12-3 or TRBV12-4 and TRBJ2-7; 7 bases match TRBD1. With 5 bases clipped from V and 2 bases from J, the junction kept 6 bases outside the gene matches. The CDR3 has 14 residues. CDR3: CASSMTGKAYEQYF. The CDR3 DNA reads TGTGCCAGCAGTATGACAGGGAAGGCCTACGAGCAGTACTTC.

This clonotype was observed many times. V usage is TRBV7-2 and J usage is TRBJ2-7; D remains ambiguous. This CDR3 is built from 18 residues. Germline assignment: CDR1 SGHTA and CDR2 FQGNSA. The V end lost 0 bases, the J end lost 0 bases, and 18 bases lay between the germline ends. This CDR3 reads CASSLANTFSPGSYEQYF. The CDR3 coding sequence is TGTGCCAGCAGCTTAGCCAATACGTTCTCTCCGGGCTCCTACGAGCAGTACTTC.

This clonotype appeared many times. The V call is TRBV5-1, the J call TRBJ1-1; D perhaps matches TRBD1 (6 bases). Germline lookup yields CDR1 SGHRS and CDR2 YFSETQ. V was shortened by 4 bases and J by 1 base, with 11 bases between the two germline ends. The CDR3 spans 14 residues. The CDR3 spells CASSPGATNTEAFF. In nucleotides, the CDR3 is TGCGCCAGCAGCCCGGGGGCGACGAACACTGAAGCTTTCTTT. Looking up the rest from reference TRBV5-1 and TRBJ1-1 gives the full variable domain: KAGVTQTPRYLIKTRGQQVTLSCSPISGHRSVSWYQQTPGQGLQFLFEYFSETQRNKGNFPGRFSGRQFSNSRSEMNVSTLELGDSALYLCASSPGATNTEAFFGQGTRLTVV.

This clonotype was seen only once. This sequence may be a read error, since a much larger clone differs from it by one base. The chain joins TRBV29-1 to TRBJ2-7, with 7 bases identical to TRBD2. This CDR3 is 13 amino acids long. CDR1 and CDR2 from the germline V gene are SQVTM and ANQGSEA. Unmatched junction bases numbered 7, after V lost 8 bases and J lost 0 bases. The CDR3 loop is CSIGGGSSYEQYF. The CDR3 DNA reads TGCAGCATTGGGGGGGGAAGCTCCTACGAGCAGTACTTC.

This clonotype has ten or more counts. This chain links TRBV7-9 with TRBJ1-4; a possible D gene is TRBD1 (6 bases). The germline V and J ends were trimmed by 7 bases and 2 bases, with 11 bases remaining between them. The germline CDR1 and CDR2 sequences are SEHNR and FQNEAQ (reference sequence). The CDR3 spans 14 residues. CDR3 sequence reads: CASNKRGTNEKLFF. The CDR3 nucleotides read TGTGCCAGCAATAAGAGGGGGACTAATGAAAAACTGTTTTTT. The variable domain in full, with the rest retrieved from reference TRBV7-9 and TRBJ1-4, is DTGVSQNPRHKITKRGQNVTFRCDPISEHNRLYWYRQTLGQGPEFLTYFQNEAQLEKSRLLSDRFSAERPKGSFSTLEIQRTEQGDSAMYLCASNKRGTNEKLFFGSGTQLSVL.

The sample holds many counts of this clonotype. The chain uses TRBV4-2 and TRBJ2-1, with 8 nucleotides matching TRBD2. The CDR3 contains 13 residues. Trimming at V came to 0 bases and at J to 10 bases, leaving 2 bases not matched to a gene. Germline CDR1 LGHNA, CDR2 YNFKEQ. CDR3: CASSQDVAGEQFF. DNA of the CDR3: TGTGCCAGCAGCCAAGACGTAGCGGGGGAGCAGTTCTTC.

This clonotype was observed many times. This sequence joins TRBV7-8 and TRBJ2-4; maybe TRBD1 (5 bases). The V gene lost 5 bases and the J gene lost 7 bases, with 15 bases spanning the gap. Germline V gene lookup returns CDR1 SGHVS and CDR2 FQNEAQ. The CDR3 runs to 14 residues. CDR3 sequence: CASSPPSRVNIQYF. In DNA, the CDR3 is TGTGCCAGCAGCCCGCCTTCCAGGGTTAACATTCAGTACTTC.

This clonotype appeared many times. The V gene is TRBV12-3 or TRBV12-4, the J gene TRBJ2-6; either TRBD1 or TRBD2 may fit D (5 bases each). With 3 bases removed from V and 4 bases from J, the gap between germline ends came to 10 bases. The CDR3 extends over 15 amino acids. CDR3 protein: CASSLLGTGANVLTF. DNA of the CDR3: TGTGCCAGCAGTTTGCTAGGGACCGGGGCCAACGTCCTGACTTTC.

This clonotype was observed many times. V and J are TRBV7-2 and TRBJ2-5; 7 nucleotides match TRBD1. The CDR3 has 15 amino acids. The germline CDR1 and CDR2 sequences are SGHTA and FQGNSA. After removal of 3 bases from V and 3 bases from J, the junction contained 7 bases not matched to a gene. The CDR3 sequence: CASSFKTGWEETQYF. Here the CDR3 DNA reads TGTGCCAGCAGCTTTAAGACAGGGTGGGAAGAGACCCAGTACTTC.

In this sample, this clonotype turned up many times. DNA of the CDR3: TGTGCCAGCAGCTTAGGACAGGGGTCGATCGGGGAGCTGTTTTTT. Amino acids: CASSLGQGSIGELFF. This rearrangement joins TRBV7-2 to TRBJ2-2, with 8 nucleotides matching TRBD1. There are 15 residues in the CDR3. V lost 1 base, J lost 7 bases, and 5 bases stayed unmatched. Per the germline V gene, CDR1 is SGHTA and CDR2 is FQGNSA. The variable domain in full, completed from reference TRBV7-2 and TRBJ2-2, reads GAGVSQSPSNKVTEKGKDVELRCDPISGHTALYWYRQSLGQGLEFLIYFQGNSAPDKSGLPSDRFSAERTGGSVSTLTIQRTQQEDSAVYLCASSLGQGSIGELFFGEGSRLTVL.

This clonotype was seen at least ten times. The gene calls are TRBV11-2 and TRBJ2-5, with TRBD1 matching 9 bases. V was pared by 3 bases and J by 5 bases, with 7 bases of the junction left unmatched. Germline CDR1 is SGHAT and CDR2 is FQNNGV. The CDR3 is made up of 15 amino acids. The chain's CDR3 is CASSLPTGGGETQYF. CDR3 nucleotide sequence: TGTGCCAGCAGCTTGCCCACAGGGGGCGGTGAGACCCAGTACTTC.

At least ten counts were recorded for this clonotype. V and J are TRBV20-1 and TRBJ2-1, with a possible D match to TRBD2 (6 bases). The CDR3 sequence is 12 residues long. Germline CDR1 and CDR2: DFQATT and SNEGSKA (reference sequence). V gave up 6 bases and J gave up 9 bases, with 15 bases separating them. The CDR3 nucleotides are TGCAGTGCCCGGGACTCCTCTTTTGAGCAGTTCTTC. It yields the protein CSARDSSFEQFF.

This clonotype came up many times. The chain links TRBV5-1 to TRBJ2-5; TRBD1 aligns across 7 bases. The CDR3 length is 15 residues. Trimming cost V 4 bases and J 2 bases; bases outside gene matches: 8. Germline loops: CDR1 SGHRS, CDR2 YFSETQ. The CDR3 bases are TGCGCCAGCAGCCCCCGGGACAGTTTACAAGAGACCCAGTACTTC. Its translation: CASSPRDSLQETQYF.

Many counts were recorded for this clonotype. V and J are TRBV29-1 and TRBJ1-2, with a weak D call TRBD1 (5 bases). The length of the CDR3 is 17 residues. V lost 1 base, J lost 6 bases, and 24 bases lay in between. Germline V gene data show CDR1 as SQVTM and CDR2 as ANQGSEA. As DNA, the CDR3 is TGCAGCGTTGAAGTAAAGGGGCGCAGCGATGGTGGAAATGGCTACACCTTC. Residues: CSVEVKGRSDGGNGYTF.

This clonotype appeared many times. The chain employs TRBV15 and TRBJ2-5; D is unresolved. This CDR3 region has 15 residues. Per germline, CDR1 LNHNV and CDR2 YYDKDF (reference sequence). Between the trimmed V and J ends, which lost 0 bases and 1 base, there was a span of 9 bases. This CDR3 reads CATSRDSTVQETQYF. The CDR3 DNA is TGTGCCACCAGCAGAGATAGTACAGTCCAAGAGACCCAGTACTTC.

This clonotype appeared many times. V usage is TRBV11-1 and J usage is TRBJ2-5; TRBD1 might be the D (6 bases). With 8 bases removed from V and 3 bases from J, the gap between germline ends came to 25 bases. Germline lookup yields CDR1 SGHAT and CDR2 FQDESV (reference sequence). The CDR3 length is 17 residues. The CDR3 spells CASASLSAGQRKETQYF. The CDR3 DNA is TGTGCCAGCGCCTCCCTCTCTGCTGGACAGAGGAAAGAGACCCAGTACTTC.

This clonotype was seen many times. The rearrangement uses TRBV7-9 and TRBJ2-7, with a tentative D call TRBD2 (5 bases). Germline lookup yields CDR1 SEHNR and CDR2 FQNEAQ (reference sequence). V was clipped by 3 bases and J by 5 bases, with 14 bases between them. The CDR3 is 14 amino acids. The CDR3 spells CASSFWTEFDEQYF. DNA for the CDR3: TGTGCCAGCAGCTTCTGGACTGAGTTTGACGAGCAGTACTTC. The full variable domain, rest sourced from reference TRBV7-9 and TRBJ2-7, is DTGVSQNPRHKITKRGQNVTFRCDPISEHNRLYWYRQTLGQGPEFLTYFQNEAQLEKSRLLSDRFSAERPKGSFSTLEIQRTEQGDSAMYLCASSFWTEFDEQYFGPGTRLTVT.

The V and J genes are TRBV30 and TRBJ1-2, with 9 bases that match TRBD1. The CDR3 sequence is 14 residues long. Germline V CDR1 and CDR2: GTSNPN, SVGIG (reference sequence). With 4 bases clipped from V and 3 bases from J, the junction kept 6 bases outside the gene matches. CDR3 sequence: CAWKQGALDYGYTF. The CDR3 DNA follows: TGTGCCTGGAAACAGGGGGCACTGGACTATGGCTACACCTTC.

This clonotype came up many times. V gene TRBV5-1 combines with J gene TRBJ2-7; 7 bases agree with TRBD1. CDR1 and CDR2 (germline): SGHRS, YFSETQ. With 4 bases clipped from V and 3 bases from J, the junction kept 4 bases outside the gene matches. This CDR3 is built from 13 residues. CDR3 nucleotides: TGCGCCAGCAGCCCGGGACAGTACTACGAGCAGTACTTC. Its translation: CASSPGQYYEQYF.

This clonotype was recorded many times. V is TRBV28 and J is TRBJ2-3, with D hard to call. There are 14 residues in the CDR3. CDR1 and CDR2 from the germline V gene are MDHEN and SYDVKM. V lost 3 bases and J lost 6, with 13 bases in between. Here the CDR3 reads CASSLLTVTDTQYF. For the CDR3, the DNA is TGTGCCAGCAGTTTGCTCACGGTGACGGATACGCAGTATTTT.

This clonotype appeared many times. The CDR3 sequence is CASSLQVRGTQYF. CDR3 bases: TGTGCCAGCAGCTTGCAGGTTCGGGGTACGCAGTATTTT. The chain links TRBV7-3 to TRBJ2-3, with a weak D call TRBD2 (5 bases). Germline lookup yields CDR1 SGHTA and CDR2 FQGTGA. The CDR3 has 13 residues. Trimming shortened V by 3 bases and J by 8 bases, and 12 bases separated the two germline ends.

At least ten counts were recorded for this clonotype. The chain combines TRBV10-3 with TRBJ2-7, with 7 bases lining up with TRBD1. CDR3 size: 12 residues. With 10 bases clipped from V and 1 base from J, the junction kept 4 bases outside the gene matches. Germline-derived CDR1 and CDR2 are ENHRY and SYGVKD. The CDR3 here is CATWDRSYEQYF. CDR3 coding DNA: TGTGCCACCTGGGACAGATCCTACGAGCAGTACTTC.

This clonotype was seen repeatedly, ten times or more. The CDR3 loop reads CASSLYAPTRENIQYF. The CDR3 nucleotides are TGTGCCAGCAGCTTATACGCGCCTACTAGGGAAAACATTCAGTACTTC. The rearrangement links TRBV7-8 to TRBJ2-4; possibly TRBD2 for D (5 bases). Germline CDR1 and CDR2: SGHVS and FQNEAQ. CDR3 size: 16 residues. V lost 2 bases and J lost 5, with 16 bases in between.

Concerning this clonotype: Its ends do not fully match the called genes, so a read error is possible. The J gene is TRBJ2-1, the V gene TRBV7-3; possibly TRBD1 or TRBD2 for D (6 bases each). This CDR3 has 18 amino acids. CDR1 is SGHTA and CDR2 is FQGTGA in the germline V gene. The chain's CDR3 is CACSPGALPRALVNEQFF. CDR3 DNA: TGTGCCTGCAGCCCGGGGGCCCTTCCTAGAGCCTTAGTCAATGAGCAGTTCTTC.

This clonotype was counted at least ten times. This sequence joins TRBV5-1 and TRBJ2-5, with 7 nucleotides matching TRBD1. Germline loops: CDR1 SGHRS, CDR2 YFSETQ. The CDR3 consists of 14 residues. V lost 4 bases, J lost 2 bases, and 5 bases stayed unmatched. CDR3 DNA sequence: TGCGCCAGCAGCCCCGACAGGGCTCAAGAGACCCAGTACTTC. Translating gives CASSPDRAQETQYF. Full variable domain (outside the CDR3, taken from reference TRBV5-1 and TRBJ2-5): KAGVTQTPRYLIKTRGQQVTLSCSPISGHRSVSWYQQTPGQGLQFLFEYFSETQRNKGNFPGRFSGRQFSNSRSEMNVSTLELGDSALYLCASSPDRAQETQYFGPGTRLLVL.